This entry describes one TCR beta chain. The antigen is undetermined. A library of TCRbeta sequences, prepared with unique molecular identifiers, was generated. Using its own MiXCR run on the PCR reads, TCRdb lists one record per CDR3 protein. The sample yields almost 600,000 distinct CDR3 sequences, approximately 30% seen once. The data derive from a study of T-cell reconstitution after alpha-beta-depleted transplantation in children. Whole-study findings and limits: At day 60, the high TCRbeta diversity found in some patients originated from recipient T cells and thymic progenitors that had survived. There were reportedly several hundred expanded graft clones from which alpha-beta T cells came about two months after transplant. One year post-transplant, T-cell counts and diversity were largely derived from T cells produced anew.

The clonotype was recovered from a boy younger than two with Wiskott-Aldrich syndrome, due to receive a stem cell transplant. Sample: PBMCs, taken before TCRalphabeta/CD19-depleted stem cell transplant.

For the CDR3, the DNA is TGTGCCAGCAGTTTGCCCCTCTCTTACGAGCAGTACTTC. Its protein product is CASSLPLSYEQYF. The rearrangement uses TRBV12-3 or TRBV12-4 and TRBJ2-7; no clear D gene. There are 13 residues in the CDR3. Trimming shortened V by 3 bases and J by 4 bases, and 10 bases separated the two germline ends.